This T cell receptor beta chain emerged from a study of T cells in Graves' hyperthyroidism and ophthalmopathy. Researchers defined stable Graves' hyperthyroidism as no ophthalmopathy progression within 18 months. It was 8 to 10 ml of fresh peripheral blood that supplied the PBMCs. This clonotype was counted at least ten times. Regions amplified from RNA transcripts were the TCR beta CDR3 regions. Using the HTBI primer set, a first-round RT-PCR was run on the TCR CDR3. TCRdb re-called the multiplex PCR reads through MiXCR, storing one row per CDR3 protein. The sample holds over 500,000 distinct CDR3 sequences, roughly 15% seen once. The receptor's source is a woman in her thirties or forties with Graves' hyperthyroidism. Sequencing used blood.

CDR3 nucleotide sequence: TGCGCCAGCAGCCAGAGCGGACAGGGGAACACTGAAGCTTTCTTT. Encoded protein: CASSQSGQGNTEAFF. This chain links TRBV4-1 with TRBJ1-1; TRBD1 matches at 8 bases. Germline V gene sequence: CDR1 MGHRA, CDR2 YSYEKL. The CDR3 is 15 residues long. The V segment lost 3 bases and the J segment 1 base; nucleotides outside the gene matches: 4.